The clone carrying this T cell receptor (beta chain) was counted a few times. Its antigen is as yet unknown. The entirety of the isolated RNA underwent reverse transcription, so expressed TCRB transcripts were sequenced. The data were produced by immunoSEQ multiplex PCR, yet TCRdb's version contains in-frame clones alone and is incomplete. This sample has approximately 330,000 clones; about 10% occur once, and the top ten carry over 0.015%. This sample was included in a study of beta chain features in type 1 diabetes. In germline, CDR1 is SEHNR, CDR2 FQNEAQ (reference sequence). The CDR3 consists of 13 residues. V lost 11 bases and J lost 4; bases outside the gene matches: 5. Study-wide findings and caveats: All four CD4+ subsets of Type 1 diabetes patients contained TCRB CDR3s that were moderately but significantly shorter.

The source material was naive CD4+ T cells from blood. The clonotype originates from a woman in her twenties or thirties in good health. The V and J genes are TRBV7-9 and TRBJ2-2; 9 nucleotides match TRBD1. This CDR3 reads CAYRGLGTGELFF. In DNA form, the CDR3 reads TGTGCCTACAGGGGGCTCGGCACCGGGGAGCTGTTTTTT.